This TCR beta chain emerged from a study of blood T cell repertoires in COVID-19. Study-wide background: Some COVID-19 samples were acute and others convalescent; all came from the United States, Italy and Spain. PBMCs, B-cell-depleted T cells, or T cells provided the cDNA or gDNA that made up the material.

The table lists this clone with a few counts. In the same sample, other DNA sequences code for this CDR3. Original analysis: By means of reference gene primer amplification, nucleated cell counts were estimated. The table came from immunoSEQ multiplex PCR; TCRdb's copy has only in-frame clones and leaves some out. V, J and clone size are those of that table, while D and trimming were read from the DNA. Counted here are about 100,000 clones, roughly 80% occurring once; the ten biggest clones make up around 4.5%. Sequenced: peripheral blood. The clonotype was recovered from a man between 60 and 75 years old with acute or convalescent COVID-19.

The CDR3 protein is CASRDSLAKNIQYF. CDR3 bases: TGTGCCAGCAGGGACTCGCTAGCCAAAAACATTCAGTACTTC. The rearrangement joins TRBV28 to TRBJ2-4; tentatively, D is TRBD2 (5 bases). The germline V and J ends were trimmed by 6 bases and 0 bases, with 9 bases remaining between them. From germline, CDR1 is MDHEN and CDR2 SYDVKM. This CDR3 spans 14 amino acids.